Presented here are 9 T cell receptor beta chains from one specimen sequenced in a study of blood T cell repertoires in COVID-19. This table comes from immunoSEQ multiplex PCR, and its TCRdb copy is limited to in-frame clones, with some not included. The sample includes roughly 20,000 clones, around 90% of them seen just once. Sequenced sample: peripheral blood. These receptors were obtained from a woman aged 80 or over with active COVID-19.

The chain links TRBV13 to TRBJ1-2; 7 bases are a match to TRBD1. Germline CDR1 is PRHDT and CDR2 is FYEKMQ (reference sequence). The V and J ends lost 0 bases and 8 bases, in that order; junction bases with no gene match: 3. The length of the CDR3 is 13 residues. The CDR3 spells CASSLGQGRGYTF. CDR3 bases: TGTGCCAGCAGCTTAGGACAGGGGCGAGGCTACACCTTC.

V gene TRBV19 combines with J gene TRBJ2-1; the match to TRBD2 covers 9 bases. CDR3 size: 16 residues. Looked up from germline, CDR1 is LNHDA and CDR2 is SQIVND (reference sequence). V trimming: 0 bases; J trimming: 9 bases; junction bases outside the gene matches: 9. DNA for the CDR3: TGTGCCAGTAGTATAGATCGGCCTAGCGGGGAGGGTGAGCAGTTCTTC. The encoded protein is CASSIDRPSGEGEQFF.

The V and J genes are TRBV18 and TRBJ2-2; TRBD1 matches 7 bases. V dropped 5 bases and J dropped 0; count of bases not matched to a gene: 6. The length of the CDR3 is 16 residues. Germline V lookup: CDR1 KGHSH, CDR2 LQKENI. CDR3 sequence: CASSATGPSNTGELFF. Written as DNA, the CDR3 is TGTGCCAGCTCAGCGACAGGGCCCTCGAACACCGGGGAGCTGTTTTTT.

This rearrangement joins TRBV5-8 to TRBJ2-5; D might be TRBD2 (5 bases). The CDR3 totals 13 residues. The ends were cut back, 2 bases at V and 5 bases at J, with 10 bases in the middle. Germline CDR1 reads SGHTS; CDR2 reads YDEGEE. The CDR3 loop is CASSFGRRETQYF. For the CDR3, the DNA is TGTGCCAGCAGCTTCGGAAGGAGGGAGACCCAGTACTTC.

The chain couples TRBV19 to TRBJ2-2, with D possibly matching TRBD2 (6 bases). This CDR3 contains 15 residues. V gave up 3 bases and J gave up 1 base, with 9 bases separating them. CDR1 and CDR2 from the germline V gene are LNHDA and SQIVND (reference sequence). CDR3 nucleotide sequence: TGTGCCAGTAGTATCGGGGGACGGAACACCGGGGAGCTGTTTTTT. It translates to CASSIGGRNTGELFF.

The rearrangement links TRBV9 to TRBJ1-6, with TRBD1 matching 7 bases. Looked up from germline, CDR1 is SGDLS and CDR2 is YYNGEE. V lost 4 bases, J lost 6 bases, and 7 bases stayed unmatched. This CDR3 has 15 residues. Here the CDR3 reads CASSTAGTANSPLHF. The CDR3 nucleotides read TGTGCCAGCAGCACCGCCGGGACAGCTAATTCACCCCTCCACTTT.

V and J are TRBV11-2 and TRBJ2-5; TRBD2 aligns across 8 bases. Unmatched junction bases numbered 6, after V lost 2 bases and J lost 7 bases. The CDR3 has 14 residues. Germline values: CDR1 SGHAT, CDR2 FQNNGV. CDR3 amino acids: CASSLSGGAATQYF. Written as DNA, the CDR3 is TGTGCCAGCAGCTTATCGGGGGGGGCCGCGACCCAGTACTTC.

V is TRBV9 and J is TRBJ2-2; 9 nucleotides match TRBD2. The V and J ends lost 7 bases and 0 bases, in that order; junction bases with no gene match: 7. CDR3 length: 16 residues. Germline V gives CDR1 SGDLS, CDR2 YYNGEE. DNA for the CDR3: TGTGCCAGCTCAGGCCGCGGGGGGGCGAACACCGGGGAGCTGTTTTTT. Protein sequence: CASSGRGGANTGELFF.

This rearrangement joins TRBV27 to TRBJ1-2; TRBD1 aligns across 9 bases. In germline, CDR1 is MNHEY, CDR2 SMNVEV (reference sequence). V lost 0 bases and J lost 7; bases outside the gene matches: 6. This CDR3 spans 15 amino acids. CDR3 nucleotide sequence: TGTGCCAGCAGTTTATCGGACAGGGGCCCGGGTGGCTACACCTTC. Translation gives CASSLSDRGPGGYTF.